These T cell receptor beta chains were read from a single sample in a study of shared clonotypes between healthy human individuals. Here immunoSEQ multiplex PCR was the method, and the copy in TCRdb shows in-frame clones only, minus some. The sample gives about 330,000 clones, over 65% of which show up once; 9% to 12% is in the top ten. Sequenced input: memory CD4+ T cells sorted from blood. These receptors were collected from a man aged 25 to 45 in good health. Both conserved end residues are part of each CDR3. A D gene is named only where the DNA matches it firmly. Clone size is given for some rows only: seen once, a few or many times, or a class if the clone is expanded.

clone size: NA; J gene: TRBJ2-7; V gene: TRBV27; D gene: NA; CDR3 protein: CASSHTWGSYEQYF; CDR3 DNA: TGTGCCAGCAGTCATACTTGGGGCTCCTACGAGCAGTACTTC
clone size: NA; J gene: TRBJ1-2; V gene: TRBV10-2; D gene: TRBD1; CDR3 protein: CASTDVWTGEGYTF; CDR3 DNA: TGCGCCAGCACAGATGTTTGGACAGGGGAGGGCTACACCTTC
clone size: NA; J gene: TRBJ2-5; V gene: TRBV5-5; D gene: TRBD1; CDR3 protein: CASSVRDRQSQETQYF; CDR3 DNA: TGTGCCAGCAGCGTCCGGGACAGACAGTCCCAAGAGACCCAGTACTTC
clone size: NA; J gene: TRBJ2-3; V gene: TRBV6-4; D gene: TRBD1; CDR3 protein: CASSEGQGADTQYF; CDR3 DNA: TGTGCCAGCAGTGAGGGACAGGGGGCAGATACGCAGTATTTT
clone size: NA; J gene: TRBJ1-3; V gene: TRBV5-5; D gene: TRBD1; CDR3 protein: CASSLGRGLLTGGNTIYF; CDR3 DNA: TGTGCCAGCAGCTTAGGCAGGGGGCTGTTAACGGGAGGAAACACCATATATTTT
clone size: few; J gene: TRBJ2-1; V gene: TRBV28; D gene: NA; CDR3 protein: CASMADYNEQFF; CDR3 DNA: TGTGCCAGCATGGCGGACTACAATGAGCAGTTCTTC
clone size: few; J gene: TRBJ2-3; V gene: TRBV9; D gene: NA; CDR3 protein: CASSADSATDTQYF; CDR3 DNA: TGTGCCAGCAGCGCGGACAGCGCCACAGATACGCAGTATTTT
clone size: few; J gene: TRBJ2-2; V gene: TRBV7-9; D gene: NA; CDR3 protein: CASSSRGGATGELFF; CDR3 DNA: TGTGCCAGCAGCTCCAGGGGAGGGGCCACCGGGGAGCTGTTTTTT
clone size: NA; J gene: TRBJ1-3; V gene: TRBV11-2; D gene: NA; CDR3 protein: CASSLASGGAIYF; CDR3 DNA: TGTGCCAGCAGCTTAGCTTCGGGCGGTGCCATATATTTT
clone size: NA; J gene: TRBJ1-4; V gene: TRBV7-2; D gene: TRBD1; CDR3 protein: CASSRQGRDEKLFF; CDR3 DNA: TGTGCCAGCAGCAGACAGGGGCGGGATGAAAAACTGTTTTTT
clone size: NA; J gene: TRBJ2-7; V gene: TRBV6-5; D gene: NA; CDR3 protein: CASSTSSYEQYF; CDR3 DNA: TGTGCCAGCAGTACAAGCTCCTACGAGCAGTACTTC
clone size: NA; J gene: TRBJ2-7; V gene: TRBV2; D gene: TRBD2; CDR3 protein: CASLWASGSYEQYF; CDR3 DNA: TGTGCCAGCCTTTGGGCTAGCGGGAGTTACGAGCAGTACTTC
clone size: NA; J gene: TRBJ2-1; V gene: TRBV28; D gene: TRBD2; CDR3 protein: CASIIAGGPNNEQFF; CDR3 DNA: TGTGCCAGCATCATAGCGGGAGGGCCCAACAATGAGCAGTTCTTC
clone size: NA; J gene: TRBJ1-2; V gene: TRBV27; D gene: NA; CDR3 protein: CASSRRGTSYGYTF; CDR3 DNA: TGTGCCAGCAGTCGACGTGGGACCTCCTATGGCTACACCTTC
clone size: NA; J gene: TRBJ2-3; V gene: TRBV6-6; D gene: TRBD2; CDR3 protein: CASSTPGGGTDTQYF; CDR3 DNA: TGTGCCAGCAGCACACCGGGGGGGGGCACAGATACGCAGTATTTT
clone size: NA; J gene: TRBJ2-2; V gene: TRBV4-3; D gene: NA; CDR3 protein: CASSQDPSSGELFF; CDR3 DNA: TGCGCCAGCAGCCAAGACCCCAGTTCCGGGGAGCTGTTTTTT
clone size: NA; J gene: TRBJ2-1; V gene: TRBV9; D gene: NA; CDR3 protein: CASSVAGEPYNEQFF; CDR3 DNA: TGTGCCAGCAGCGTAGCTGGGGAACCCTACAATGAGCAGTTCTTC
clone size: once; J gene: TRBJ1-1; V gene: TRBV10-2; D gene: TRBD1; CDR3 protein: CASSGGTGTYSREAFF; CDR3 DNA: TGCGCCAGCAGTGGAGGGACAGGGACATACTCGAGGGAAGCTTTCTTT
clone size: once; J gene: TRBJ2-3; V gene: TRBV9; D gene: TRBD1; CDR3 protein: CASSDRGPDTQYF; CDR3 DNA: TGTGCCAGCAGTGACAGGGGACCAGATACGCAGTATTTT
clone size: many; J gene: TRBJ2-7; V gene: TRBV27; D gene: NA; CDR3 protein: CASSSRTGEQYF; CDR3 DNA: TGTGCCAGCAGTTCGCGAACGGGAGAGCAGTACTTC
clone size: NA; J gene: TRBJ2-7; V gene: TRBV4-2; D gene: TRBD2; CDR3 protein: CASSRLAETYEQYF; CDR3 DNA: TGTGCCAGCAGCAGGCTAGCGGAAACCTACGAGCAGTACTTC
clone size: NA; J gene: TRBJ1-1; V gene: TRBV28; D gene: NA; CDR3 protein: CASERGDTEAFF; CDR3 DNA: TGTGCCAGCGAACGGGGGGACACTGAAGCTTTCTTT
clone size: few; J gene: TRBJ2-2; V gene: TRBV6-6; D gene: NA; CDR3 protein: CASTGTNTGELFF; CDR3 DNA: TGTGCCAGCACGGGGACGAACACCGGGGAGCTGTTTTTT
clone size: few; J gene: TRBJ2-1; V gene: TRBV25-1; D gene: TRBD1; CDR3 protein: CASSPQMPGTGANEQFF; CDR3 DNA: TGTGCCAGCAGTCCCCAAATGCCGGGGACAGGTGCCAATGAGCAGTTCTTC
clone size: NA; J gene: TRBJ1-5; V gene: TRBV15; D gene: NA; CDR3 protein: CATSRAGVSQPQHF; CDR3 DNA: TGTGCCACCAGCAGAGCGGGGGTCTCTCAGCCCCAGCATTTT
clone size: NA; J gene: TRBJ1-1; V gene: TRBV30; D gene: NA; CDR3 protein: CAWTKSTWATEAFF; CDR3 DNA: TGTGCCTGGACCAAATCGACCTGGGCGACTGAAGCTTTCTTT
clone size: NA; J gene: TRBJ2-5; V gene: TRBV19; D gene: NA; CDR3 protein: CASRHSETQYF; CDR3 DNA: TGTGCCAGTAGACATTCCGAGACCCAGTACTTC
clone size: NA; J gene: TRBJ2-3; V gene: TRBV25-1; D gene: TRBD2; CDR3 protein: CASRRPGLAGGRPDTQYF; CDR3 DNA: TGTGCCAGCAGGAGACCGGGACTAGCGGGAGGGCGGCCAGATACGCAGTATTTT
clone size: NA; J gene: TRBJ2-7; V gene: TRBV9; D gene: NA; CDR3 protein: CASSLQGATYEQYF; CDR3 DNA: TGTGCCAGCAGCTTACAGGGAGCTACCTACGAGCAGTACTTC
clone size: few; J gene: TRBJ2-5; V gene: TRBV5-1; D gene: TRBD2; CDR3 protein: CASSTGTRAGETQYF; CDR3 DNA: TGCGCCAGCAGCACCGGGACTAGAGCTGGGGAGACCCAGTACTTC
clone size: once; J gene: TRBJ1-5; V gene: TRBV27; D gene: NA; CDR3 protein: CASSRQYNQPQHF; CDR3 DNA: TGTGCCAGCAGTCGACAGTACAATCAGCCCCAGCATTTT
clone size: few; J gene: TRBJ2-5; V gene: TRBV5-1; D gene: TRBD1; CDR3 protein: CASSVGQGIQETQYF; CDR3 DNA: TGCGCCAGCAGCGTAGGACAGGGAATCCAAGAGACCCAGTACTTC
clone size: NA; J gene: TRBJ2-3; V gene: TRBV6-1; D gene: TRBD2; CDR3 protein: CALAEFTDTQYF; CDR3 DNA: TGCGCTCTAGCGGAATTCACAGATACGCAGTATTTT
clone size: NA; J gene: TRBJ2-2; V gene: TRBV5-1; D gene: TRBD1; CDR3 protein: CASSLTPGTGATGELFF; CDR3 DNA: TGCGCCAGCAGCTTGACCCCCGGGACAGGGGCCACCGGGGAGCTGTTTTTT
clone size: NA; J gene: TRBJ2-5; V gene: TRBV14; D gene: NA; CDR3 protein: CASSQGARVVQETQYF; CDR3 DNA: TGTGCCAGCAGCCAAGGGGCCAGGGTAGTCCAAGAGACCCAGTACTTC
clone size: NA; J gene: TRBJ2-7; V gene: TRBV7-2; D gene: TRBD1; CDR3 protein: CASSLRYRGEQYF; CDR3 DNA: TGTGCCAGCAGCTTAAGGTACAGGGGCGAGCAGTACTTC
clone size: NA; J gene: TRBJ2-3; V gene: TRBV18; D gene: TRBD1; CDR3 protein: CASSQGQGTDTQYF; CDR3 DNA: TGTGCCAGCTCACAAGGACAGGGCACAGATACGCAGTATTTT
clone size: NA; J gene: TRBJ1-1; V gene: TRBV27; D gene: NA; CDR3 protein: CASSRSGSTEAFF; CDR3 DNA: TGTGCCAGCAGTCGATCGGGGTCCACTGAAGCTTTCTTT
clone size: NA; J gene: TRBJ2-7; V gene: TRBV7-2; D gene: NA; CDR3 protein: CASSLVPYEQYF; CDR3 DNA: TGTGCCAGCAGCTTAGTTCCATACGAGCAGTACTTC
clone size: once; J gene: TRBJ2-7; V gene: TRBV13; D gene: NA; CDR3 protein: CASSYPRAGSEQYF; CDR3 DNA: TGTGCCAGCAGCTACCCCAGGGCAGGGAGCGAGCAGTACTTC
clone size: NA; J gene: TRBJ1-4; V gene: TRBV5-5; D gene: NA; CDR3 protein: CASSFSPEKLFF; CDR3 DNA: TGTGCCAGCAGCTTCTCACCTGAAAAACTGTTTTTT
clone size: NA; J gene: TRBJ2-7; V gene: TRBV10-2; D gene: NA; CDR3 protein: CASGRYMPYEQYF; CDR3 DNA: TGCGCCAGTGGAAGGTACATGCCTTACGAGCAGTACTTC
clone size: NA; J gene: TRBJ2-1; V gene: TRBV7-2; D gene: TRBD2; CDR3 protein: CASSFGAGNPGGDEQFF; CDR3 DNA: TGTGCCAGCAGCTTCGGTGCCGGGAACCCTGGGGGGGATGAGCAGTTCTTC
clone size: NA; J gene: TRBJ2-1; V gene: TRBV5-1; D gene: TRBD2; CDR3 protein: CASSFSGSTGSMNEQFF; CDR3 DNA: TGCGCCAGCAGCTTTAGCGGGAGCACCGGCTCTATGAATGAGCAGTTCTTC
clone size: NA; J gene: TRBJ1-2; V gene: TRBV9; D gene: NA; CDR3 protein: CASSPQLGGYTF; CDR3 DNA: TGTGCCAGCAGCCCGCAACTAGGAGGCTACACCTTC